The clone carrying this TCR beta chain occurred many times. These data originate in a study of identical twins. TCRdb fed the 5' RACE reads into MiXCR, producing one record per CDR3 protein. This table has approximately 670,000 distinct CDR3 sequences, 5.5% to 7.5% appearing once. The ends were cut back, 3 bases at V and 4 bases at J, with 12 bases in the middle. The CDR3 runs 14 residues. CDR1 is SEHNR and CDR2 is FQNEAQ in the germline V gene (reference sequence). What was sequenced was naive T cells sorted from blood. V gene TRBV7-9 combines with J gene TRBJ1-1, with TRBD1 as a possible D gene (5 bases). The TCR originated in a man between 18 and 35 years old in good health. CDR3 region: CASSFGRGSTEAFF. The CDR3 DNA reads as TGTGCCAGCAGCTTCGGTAGGGGCTCCACTGAAGCTTTCTTT. Looking up the rest from reference TRBV7-9 and TRBJ1-1 gives the full variable domain: DTGVSQNPRHKITKRGQNVTFRCDPISEHNRLYWYRQTLGQGPEFLTYFQNEAQLEKSRLLSDRFSAERPKGSFSTLEIQRTEQGDSAMYLCASSFGRGSTEAFFGQGTRLTVV.